This T cell receptor (beta chain) was retrieved from a study of molecular identifiers for immune sequencing clone quantification. For the study at large: Replicates partitioned RNA from approximately 20,000 or 100,000 naive CD8 cells into five parts, sequencing four.

Sorted naive CD8 T cells were those defined as CD8+CD4-CCR7+CD45RA+. Whole-study findings and limits: In CMV-specific effectors, clones above 20 copies held over 97% of molecules; naive, under 1%.

The germline V gene has CDR1 SEHNR and CDR2 FQNEAQ (reference sequence). The CDR3 covers 16 residues. In regard to this clonotype: Its antigen is unidentified. At one end, the junction sequence differs from germline, possibly due to a read error.

The bulk TCR libraries were made with methods described before and with listed TCR primers. A single record per CDR3 protein comes from TCRdb applying MiXCR to the PCR reads. The sample has nearly 55,000 distinct CDR3 sequences, roughly 38% seen once; the top ten hold 3.8%. This TCR was recovered from a human donor in good health. Some libraries in this study had Jurkat cell RNA spiked in. The sample was naive CD8+ T cells from blood, with Jurkat cell RNA spiked in. Subset reported: FACS-sorted CD8+CD4-CCR7+CD45RA+ naive T cells. This chain joins TRBV7-9 and TRBJ1-4; D remains unclear. The CDR3 region is CAGSLGIATTNEKLFF. As DNA, the CDR3 is TGTGCCGGCAGCTTAGGTATCGCAACAACTAATGAAAAACTGTTTTTT.